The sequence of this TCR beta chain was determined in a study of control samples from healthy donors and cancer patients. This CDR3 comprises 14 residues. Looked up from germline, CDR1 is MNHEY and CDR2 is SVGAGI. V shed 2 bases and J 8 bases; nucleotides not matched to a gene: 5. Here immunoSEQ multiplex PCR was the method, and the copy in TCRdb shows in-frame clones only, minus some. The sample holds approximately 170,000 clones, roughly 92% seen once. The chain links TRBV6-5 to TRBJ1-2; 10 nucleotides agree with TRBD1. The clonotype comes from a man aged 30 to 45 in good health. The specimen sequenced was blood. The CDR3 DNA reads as TGTGCCAGCAGTTACAACGACAGGGGGCGGGGCTACACCTTC. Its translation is CASSYNDRGRGYTF.